These T cell receptor beta chains were read from a single sample in a study of blood T cell repertoires in COVID-19. Libraries were prepared by immunoSEQ multiplex PCR; TCRdb keeps only in-frame clonotypes and omits some of them. There are about 440,000 clones in the sample; roughly 90% occur only once, and about 4.5% lies in the top ten. Source material: peripheral blood. Receptor source: a woman between 25 and 40 years old with acute or convalescent COVID-19. The CDR3 runs from the conserved cysteine through the conserved F or W. D genes are given only for firm matches. Size is stated for part of the rows, as once, few or many counts, or as a class when the clone is expanded.

len,j_gene,abundance,v_gene,d_gene,CDR3nt,CDR3aa
15,TRBJ2-4,NA,TRBV2,TRBD1,TGTGCCAGCAGTGATCCTCGGACAGGCGAAAACATTCAGTACTTC,CASSDPRTGENIQYF
15,TRBJ2-7,NA,TRBV2,NA,TGTGCCAGCAGTGAAGGGTCGAACGCAGCCTACGAGCAGTACTTC,CASSEGSNAAYEQYF
13,TRBJ1-2,NA,TRBV14,NA,TGTGCCAGCAGCCAAGGCAGGGGTCTTGGCTACACCTTC,CASSQGRGLGYTF
16,TRBJ1-1,NA,TRBV7-2,NA,TGTGCCAGCAGCCCGACGCGTGCACAGGGCTACACTGAAGCTTTCTTT,CASSPTRAQGYTEAFF
16,TRBJ2-3,NA,TRBV5-4,NA,TGTGCCAGCAGCTCTGTACTAGCTTTCGGTGAAGATACGCAGTATTTT,CASSSVLAFGEDTQYF
16,TRBJ1-3,NA,TRBV7-9,TRBD1,TGTGCCAGCAGCCCGGACAGGCCTTTCTCTGGAAACACCATATATTTT,CASSPDRPFSGNTIYF
17,TRBJ2-7,NA,TRBV5-1,TRBD1,TGCGCCAGCAGCGCCTCCATTAGACAGGGCCCCCCAGTGGAGCAGTACTTC,CASSASIRQGPPVEQYF
12,TRBJ1-2,NA,TRBV2,NA,TGTGCCAGCAGAGGGACTGCGTATGGCTACACCTTC,CASRGTAYGYTF
13,TRBJ1-1,few,TRBV6-4,NA,TGTGCCAGCAGTATAAAACAGGGAACTGAAGCTTTCTTT,CASSIKQGTEAFF
11,TRBJ1-1,NA,TRBV29-1,NA,TGCAGCGCCGGACAGCACACTGAAGCTTTCTTT,CSAGQHTEAFF
14,TRBJ1-2,NA,TRBV6-2/TRBV6-3,TRBD1,TGTGCCAGCAGTTCGTTCGACAGGGGATTTGGCTACACCTTC,CASSSFDRGFGYTF
12,TRBJ2-7,NA,TRBV6-6,NA,TGTGCCAGCAGTTACTCGGGCCACGAGCAGTACTTC,CASSYSGHEQYF
15,TRBJ1-2,NA,TRBV5-1,NA,TGCGCCAGCAGCTTGCATCCAGGGTTTGGGAATGGCTACACCTTC,CASSLHPGFGNGYTF
15,TRBJ2-1,few,TRBV30,TRBD2,TGTGCCTGGAGTGGACGGGCTAGCGGGGATGCTGAGCAGTTCTTC,CAWSGRASGDAEQFF
14,TRBJ2-7,NA,TRBV30,TRBD1,TGTGCCTGGAGTACGTGGACAGGGTCCTACGAGCAGTACTTC,CAWSTWTGSYEQYF
14,TRBJ1-1,NA,TRBV5-6,NA,TGTGCCAGCAGCCCAATTTCCCCGAACACTGAAGCTTTCTTT,CASSPISPNTEAFF
13,TRBJ2-3,NA,TRBV2,TRBD1,TGTGCCAGCAGAGCGACAGGGGCAGATACGCAGTATTTT,CASRATGADTQYF
14,TRBJ2-3,NA,TRBV28,NA,TGTGCCAGCAGCACGACAGATCCCACAGATACGCAGTATTTT,CASSTTDPTDTQYF
16,TRBJ2-5,NA,TRBV4-2,TRBD2,TGTGCCAGCAGCCAAGAAGGGCGGGGGGGCCAAGAGACCCAGTACTTC,CASSQEGRGGQETQYF
15,TRBJ2-1,NA,TRBV3-1/TRBV3-2,NA,TGTGCCAGCAGCCAAAGCAGGGCGTCCTACAATGAGCAGTTCTTC,CASSQSRASYNEQFF
16,TRBJ1-1,NA,TRBV4-1,NA,TGCGCCAGCAGCCAAGATCAGGGGCAAGGGAACACTGAAGCTTTCTTT,CASSQDQGQGNTEAFF
14,TRBJ2-7,few,TRBV9,TRBD2,TGTGCCAGCAGCGTCTCCGGGACTACCTACGAGCAGTACTTC,CASSVSGTTYEQYF
17,TRBJ1-3,NA,TRBV4-1,NA,TGCGCCAGCAGCCAAGTAGAGGGCAGTACCTCTGGAAACACCATATATTTT,CASSQVEGSTSGNTIYF
12,TRBJ1-2,NA,TRBV18,NA,TGTGCCAGCTCACCAGACAGTTACGGCTACACCTTC,CASSPDSYGYTF
15,TRBJ1-1,NA,TRBV7-2,TRBD1,TGTGCCAGCAGCTTACTAGGGACAGCCAACACTGAAGCTTTCTTT,CASSLLGTANTEAFF
15,TRBJ2-5,once,TRBV11-1,NA,TGTGCCAGCAGCAACGTCGGCCAGGGATTGGAGACCCAGTACTTC,CASSNVGQGLETQYF
15,TRBJ2-7,NA,TRBV2,TRBD1,TGTGCCAGCAACCCCGGGACAGGGGGAACCTACGAGCAGTACTTC,CASNPGTGGTYEQYF
12,TRBJ1-2,NA,TRBV12-3/TRBV12-4,NA,TGTGCCAGCAGTTTTGGAGGGGTTGGCTACACCTTC,CASSFGGVGYTF
16,TRBJ2-1,NA,TRBV19,NA,TGTGCCAGTAGTATAGATAGGGCAGCTGTGGGAGTTGAGCAGTTCTTC,CASSIDRAAVGVEQFF
13,TRBJ1-5,NA,TRBV19,NA,TGTGCCAGTAGTATAGCCAGGAATCAGCCCCAGCATTTT,CASSIARNQPQHF
12,TRBJ2-2,NA,TRBV11-3,NA,TGTGCCAGCAGCCGAGGGCCCGGGGAGCTGTTTTTT,CASSRGPGELFF
17,TRBJ2-6,NA,TRBV6-2/TRBV6-3,NA,TGTGCCAGCAGTCACCCAAGCCTGAAGTCTGGGGCCAACGTCCTGACTTTC,CASSHPSLKSGANVLTF
16,TRBJ1-2,NA,TRBV10-2,TRBD1,TGCGCCAGCAGTGAGGTTAGAACAGGGGGGAACTATGGCTACACCTTC,CASSEVRTGGNYGYTF
19,TRBJ1-6,NA,TRBV18,NA,TGTGCCAGCTCACCACGGCTTCTGTCACGGGGGTTTGATGATTCACCCCTCCACTTT,CASSPRLLSRGFDDSPLHF
16,TRBJ1-1,NA,TRBV19,NA,TGTGCCAGTAGTATCCCACGGAGCGGGAGGAACACTGAAGCTTTCTTT,CASSIPRSGRNTEAFF
15,TRBJ2-1,NA,TRBV5-6,TRBD1,TGTGCCAGCAGGTCCGGGACAGGGGGGTACAATGAGCAGTTCTTC,CASRSGTGGYNEQFF
17,TRBJ2-1,NA,TRBV3-1/TRBV3-2,TRBD1,TGTGCCAGCAGCCAAGGAGGGACAGGGGGAGTTGGGAATGAGCAGTTCTTC,CASSQGGTGGVGNEQFF
14,TRBJ2-7,NA,TRBV13,TRBD1,TGTGCCAGCACCTCCGGGACAGGCCCCTACGAGCAGTACTTC,CASTSGTGPYEQYF
23,TRBJ1-4,NA,TRBV4-2,TRBD1,TGTGCCAGCAGCCAAATGTCCCGGGACAGGGGTTTCCTAAACAATGGGGCTAATGAAAAACTGTTTTTT,CASSQMSRDRGFLNNGANEKLFF
12,TRBJ2-1,NA,TRBV12-5,NA,TGTGCTAGTGGCGTATCCTACAATGAGCAGTTCTTC,CASGVSYNEQFF
16,TRBJ1-1,NA,TRBV28,TRBD1,TGTGCCAGCAGTTTCGCTACAGGGGGCCCTAACACTGAAGCTTTCTTT,CASSFATGGPNTEAFF